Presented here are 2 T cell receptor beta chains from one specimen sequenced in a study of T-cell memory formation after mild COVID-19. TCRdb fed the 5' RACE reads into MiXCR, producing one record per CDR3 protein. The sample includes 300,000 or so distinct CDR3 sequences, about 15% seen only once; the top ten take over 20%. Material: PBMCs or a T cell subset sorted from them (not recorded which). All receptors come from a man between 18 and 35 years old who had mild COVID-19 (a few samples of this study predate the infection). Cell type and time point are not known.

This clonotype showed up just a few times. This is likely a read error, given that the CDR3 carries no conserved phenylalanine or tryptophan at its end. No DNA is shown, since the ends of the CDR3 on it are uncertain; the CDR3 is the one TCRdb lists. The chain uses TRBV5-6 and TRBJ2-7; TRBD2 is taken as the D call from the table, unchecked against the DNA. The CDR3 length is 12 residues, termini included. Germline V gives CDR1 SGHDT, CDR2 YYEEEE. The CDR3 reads CASSFQLAGEDI.

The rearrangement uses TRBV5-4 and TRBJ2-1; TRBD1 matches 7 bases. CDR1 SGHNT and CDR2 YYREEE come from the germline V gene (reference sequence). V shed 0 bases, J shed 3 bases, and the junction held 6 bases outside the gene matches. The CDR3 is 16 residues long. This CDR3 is CASSLGTGALYNEQFF. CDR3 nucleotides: TGTGCCAGCAGCTTGGGAACAGGGGCCCTCTACAATGAGCAGTTCTTC.